A selection of T cell receptor beta chains follows, all from one sample in a study of cytomegalovirus exposure and HLA in healthy donors. Here immunoSEQ multiplex PCR was the method, and the copy in TCRdb shows in-frame clones only, minus some. The sample has approximately 200,000 clones; 84% are singletons. The sequencing input was PBMCs. Receptors originate from a boy aged 5-17 years in good health and CMV-seronegative. Each CDR3 is given with its conserved first and last residue. D genes are given only for firm matches. Size is omitted from some rows. Given values are once, few, many or a class for expanded clones.

clone_size	v_call	j_call	d_call	cdr3_nt	cdr3_aa
NA	TRBV25-1	TRBJ1-2	NA	TGTGCCAGCAGTGCCCCAGGAATCTATGGCTACACCTTC	CASSAPGIYGYTF
few	TRBV29-1	TRBJ2-2	TRBD1	TGCAGCGTTGGGTGGGGACAGGCTGTCCCCGGGGAGCTGTTTTTT	CSVGWGQAVPGELFF
NA	TRBV7-2	TRBJ1-2	TRBD1	TGTGCCAGCAGCTCGGGACAGCGAGGCTACACCTTC	CASSSGQRGYTF
NA	TRBV27	TRBJ1-4	NA	TGTGCCAGCAGCCAGGACTACTACACCCCGGGACTGTTTTTT	CASSQDYYTPGLFF
NA	TRBV4-3	TRBJ1-2	NA	TGCGCCAGCAGCCAAGGTTCGGAGTCGGGCAGGGTAGACGGCTACACCTTC	CASSQGSESGRVDGYTF
NA	TRBV5-1	TRBJ2-5	TRBD2	TGCGCCAGCAGCTGGGAGGGTGAGACCCAGTACTTC	CASSWEGETQYF
NA	TRBV6-5	TRBJ1-5	TRBD1	TGTGCCAGCAGAGGGGGGACAGGGGAAAATCAGCCCCAGCATTTT	CASRGGTGENQPQHF
NA	TRBV4-3	TRBJ1-2	NA	TGCGCCAGCAGCCCTGACTCATATGGCTACACCTTC	CASSPDSYGYTF
NA	TRBV7-8	TRBJ1-5	TRBD1	TGTGCCAGCAGCGTTCGACAGGGGACGGTTTATCCCCAGCATTTT	CASSVRQGTVYPQHF
NA	TRBV5-1	TRBJ2-7	TRBD2	TGCGCCAGCAGCTTGGCGGCTGGGACTAGCGGACCCTACGAGCAGTACTTC	CASSLAAGTSGPYEQYF
NA	TRBV5-6	TRBJ2-7	NA	TGTGCCAGCAGCAATGGCGTCGGCAGGGGCTCCTACGAGCAGTACTTC	CASSNGVGRGSYEQYF
NA	TRBV9	TRBJ2-7	NA	TGTGCCAGCAGCTCAACGACAGATACCGCCTTCGAGCAGTACTTC	CASSSTTDTAFEQYF
NA	TRBV29-1	TRBJ2-3	NA	TGCAGCGTATACGGGAGAGGCTCGGATACGCAGTATTTT	CSVYGRGSDTQYF
NA	TRBV2	TRBJ2-7	NA	TGTGCCAGCAGGGTCATGGGAGTGGGGAAGTTATACGAGCAGTACTTC	CASRVMGVGKLYEQYF
NA	TRBV30	TRBJ1-1	NA	TGTGCCTGGAGTTTAGGGGCGGAGACGACTTTT	CAWSLGAETTF
NA	TRBV19	TRBJ1-5	TRBD1	TGTGCCAGTAGGGTCGACAGGGGCAATCAGCCCCAGCATTTT	CASRVDRGNQPQHF
NA	TRBV4-3	TRBJ1-6	NA	TGCGCCAGCAGCCAAGAGGGGGGGTGGACATCACCCCTCCACTTT	CASSQEGGWTSPLHF
NA	TRBV5-6	TRBJ2-5	TRBD1	TGTGCCAGCAAACGGGACAGGACGGGGGAGACCCAGTACTTC	CASKRDRTGETQYF
NA	TRBV11-3	TRBJ1-1	NA	TGTGCCAGCAGCAATCGGGGGAACACTGAAGCTTTCTTT	CASSNRGNTEAFF
NA	TRBV5-1	TRBJ2-1	TRBD2	TGCGCCAGCAGCTTCGCGGGGGGGCACGCCTACAATGAGCAGTTCTTC	CASSFAGGHAYNEQFF
NA	TRBV19	TRBJ2-2	NA	TGTGCCAGTAGTTATTTTAGTTCGTCCGGGGAGCTGTTTTTT	CASSYFSSSGELFF
NA	TRBV5-1	TRBJ1-1	TRBD1	TGCGCCAGCAGCCCGGGACAGCATTTGAACACTGAAGCTTTCTTT	CASSPGQHLNTEAFF
NA	TRBV29-1	TRBJ2-3	NA	TGCAGCGTCCCCCAGGGCACAGATACGCAGTATTTT	CSVPQGTDTQYF
NA	TRBV13	TRBJ1-1	NA	TGTGCCAGCAGCTTAGTGGGGGGTAGGGAAGCTTTCTTT	CASSLVGGREAFF
NA	TRBV6-1	TRBJ2-6	NA	TGTGCCAGCAGACCGGACAGGGCCAACGTCCTGACTTTC	CASRPDRANVLTF
NA	TRBV19	TRBJ2-7	TRBD2	TGTGCCAGCGGACTAGCGGGAGCCTACGAGCAGTACTTC	CASGLAGAYEQYF
NA	TRBV19	TRBJ1-6	NA	TGTGCCAGTACAAAAGAGGCGGGGGGCTCACCCCTCCACTTT	CASTKEAGGSPLHF
once	TRBV7-2	TRBJ1-1	TRBD1	TGTGCCAGCAGCTTAGGAGGTAGGACAGGAGGGAGGTATGCTGAAGCTTTCTTT	CASSLGGRTGGRYAEAFF
few	TRBV6-6	TRBJ2-7	TRBD2	TGTGCCAGCGCCGGGAGGGGGATTTCCCACGAGCAGTACTTC	CASAGRGISHEQYF
NA	TRBV30	TRBJ2-1	TRBD2	TGTGCCTGGGGCAGGGCTAGCGGTTACAATGAGCAGTTCTTC	CAWGRASGYNEQFF
NA	TRBV14	TRBJ2-3	NA	TGTGCCAGCAGCCGGGACTTCACAGATACGCAGTATTTT	CASSRDFTDTQYF
NA	TRBV5-6	TRBJ2-7	TRBD1	TGTGCCAGCAGCAAGACAGGGACAGGCGAGCAGTACTTC	CASSKTGTGEQYF
NA	TRBV4-1	TRBJ1-2	TRBD1	TGCGCCAGCAGCCGGGGGACAGGGAACTATGGCTACACCTTC	CASSRGTGNYGYTF
NA	TRBV7-9	TRBJ1-1	TRBD1	TGTTCCAGCAGCTTGGACAGGGGACCTGAAGCTTTCTTT	CSSSLDRGPEAFF
NA	TRBV29-1	TRBJ1-1	TRBD1	TGCAGCGTTGAAAGGACAGGGAGTATGAACACTGAAGCTTTCTTT	CSVERTGSMNTEAFF
NA	TRBV7-9	TRBJ2-7	TRBD2	TGTGCCAGCAGCTCCCGGACTAGCGGGATTCCCGAGCAGTACTTC	CASSSRTSGIPEQYF
NA	TRBV30	TRBJ1-4	NA	TGTGCATTTGAGGGGAGGGTTCGCGAAAAACTGTTTTTT	CAFEGRVREKLFF
once	TRBV14	TRBJ1-1	TRBD1	TGTGCCAGCAGCCAACAGACAGGGAACGCTGAAGCTTTCTTT	CASSQQTGNAEAFF